Below are 23 T cell receptor beta chains sequenced from a single sample in a study of post-analysis software for immune sequencing data. Study findings and constraints: About five TRBV segments were more frequent in patients than controls; TRBV5-6, TRBV5-1 and TRBV20-1 belonged to this group.

No antigen has been identified for these receptors. Incorporated into the TCR beta cDNA libraries were unique molecular identifiers, which served to reduce PCR and sequencing biases. One entry per CDR3 protein results from TCRdb running MiXCR on the PCR reads. The sample holds about 430,000 distinct CDR3 sequences, less than 40% seen once. The source material was blood. The receptor source for this set is a girl aged 2 to 10 with multiple sclerosis.

This clonotype has just a few counts. The gene calls are TRBV6-2 or TRBV6-3 and TRBJ2-5; no clear D gene. The V and J ends lost 2 bases and 7 bases respectively, with 5 bases between them. This CDR3 region has 11 residues. Germline CDR1 reads MNHEY; CDR2 reads SVGEGT. The CDR3 loop is CASSYLGTQYF. The CDR3 nucleotides read TGTGCCAGCAGTTACCTGGGGACCCAGTACTTC.

The chain carries TRBV7-2 and TRBJ2-3, with 15 positions matching TRBD2. With V trimmed by 0 bases and J by 4 bases, 8 bases remained unmatched. This CDR3 spans 19 amino acids. CDR1 is SGHTA and CDR2 is FQGNSA in the germline V gene. As DNA, the CDR3 is TGTGCCAGCAGCTTAGCGCAGGGGACTAGCGGGGGGAGGGCAGATACGCAGTATTTT. The encoded protein is CASSLAQGTSGGRADTQYF.

This clonotype showed up just once. The junction does not match germline at one end; this may be a read error. The rearrangement links TRBV20-1 to TRBJ2-5, with TRBD2 identical over 10 bases. Germline V lookup: CDR1 DFQATT, CDR2 SNEGSKA (reference sequence). This CDR3 comprises 11 residues. CDR3: CGASGRGTQYF. CDR3 sequence (DNA): TGCGGTGCTAGCGGGAGAGGGACCCAGTACTTC.

The chain carries TRBV20-1 and TRBJ1-6; D gene uncertain. The CDR3 consists of 13 residues. The ends were cut back, 2 bases at V and 8 bases at J, with 10 bases in the middle. Germline V gene data show CDR1 as DFQATT and CDR2 as SNEGSKA (reference sequence). The CDR3 nucleotides are TGCAGTGCTAGAACACCGGAGGATTCACCCCTCCACTTT. Translating gives CSARTPEDSPLHF.

In regard to this clonotype: Mismatch with germline at one junction end may stem from a read error. This chain links TRBV15 with TRBJ2-2, with D perhaps TRBD1 (6 bases). CDR3 length equals 16 residues. Germline V gene sequence: CDR1 LNHNV, CDR2 YYDKDF (reference sequence). CDR3 sequence: CATSRDRAQGTGELFF. CDR3 sequence (DNA): TGCGCCACCAGCAGAGATAGGGCACAGGGTACCGGGGAGCTGTTTTTT.

V gene TRBV27 combines with J gene TRBJ2-7; 9 bases agree with TRBD2. V shed 5 bases and J 4 bases; nucleotides not matched to a gene: 9. The CDR3 is 15 amino acids. The germline V gene encodes CDR1 MNHEY and CDR2 SMNVEV (reference sequence). The CDR3: CASSPRLAEQYEQYF. For the CDR3, the DNA is TGTGCCAGCAGTCCCAGACTAGCGGAGCAATACGAGCAGTACTTC.

This clonotype was seen only once. The chain recombines TRBV11-2 with TRBJ1-1, with D unresolved. The CDR3 sequence is 14 residues long. V shed 5 bases and J shed 0 bases, with 10 bases lying between them. CDR1 and CDR2 from the germline V gene are SGHAT and FQNNGV. DNA of the CDR3: TGTGCCAGCAGCCCATACCAGATGAACACTGAAGCTTTCTTT. Translated: CASSPYQMNTEAFF. Looking up the rest from reference TRBV11-2 and TRBJ1-1 gives the full variable domain: EAGVAQSPRYKIIEKRQSVAFWCNPISGHATLYWYQQILGQGPKLLIQFQNNGVVDDSQLPKDRFSAERLKGVDSTLKIQPAKLEDSAVYLCASSPYQMNTEAFFGQGTRLTVV.

This clonotype was counted only a few times. The CDR3 region has the DNA TGTGCCAGCAGCTTAAGCTCGGGACCCTACGAGCAGTACTTC. Translated: CASSLSSGPYEQYF. This chain links TRBV7-9 with TRBJ2-7, with D possibly called TRBD1 or TRBD2 (5 bases each). This CDR3 is 14 amino acids long. V lost 2 bases and J 2 bases, leaving 10 bases between the germline ends. CDR1 SEHNR and CDR2 FQNEAQ come from the germline V gene (reference sequence).

Comments on this clonotype: At one end, the junction sequence differs from germline, possibly due to a read error. The chain joins TRBV3-1 to TRBJ1-2; no clear D gene. The germline CDR1 and CDR2 sequences are LGHDT and YNNKEL (reference sequence). There are 13 residues in the CDR3. The CDR3 DNA reads TGTGCCGGCAGCCCCCGAGAGGGCTATGGCTACACCTTC. Translating gives CAGSPREGYGYTF.

The chain recombines TRBV27 with TRBJ2-3; 8 nucleotides match TRBD2. The V and J ends lost 6 bases and 0 bases, in that order; junction bases with no gene match: 11. The CDR3 has 17 residues. Germline V lookup: CDR1 MNHEY, CDR2 SMNVEV (reference sequence). The CDR3 DNA reads as TGTGCCAGCAGCCCGATAGCGGGGCTACCTAGCACAGATACGCAGTATTTT. It yields the protein CASSPIAGLPSTDTQYF.

A single count supports this clonotype. V usage is TRBV24-1 and J usage is TRBJ2-1; D possibly corresponds to TRBD2 (5 bases). Germline V gene lookup returns CDR1 KGHDR and CDR2 SFDVKD. V was pared by 3 bases and J by 3 bases, with 11 bases between. The CDR3 has 15 amino acids. CDR3 DNA: TGTGCCACCAGTGATGGAGCGGATCGCTACAATGAGCAGTTCTTC. Its translation is CATSDGADRYNEQFF.

This clonotype was seen more than once but under ten times. The rearrangement uses TRBV12-3 or TRBV12-4 and TRBJ1-2; no firm D call. The V end was cut by 6 bases, the J end by 4 bases, with 12 bases between. The length of the CDR3 is 13 residues. The CDR3: CASSKGPLYGYTF. The CDR3 region has the DNA TGTGCCAGCAGCAAAGGGCCTCTCTATGGCTACACCTTC.

The chain links TRBV11-2 to TRBJ1-4; no reliable D call. The CDR3 runs to 14 residues. Germline values: CDR1 SGHAT, CDR2 FQNNGV. Trimming pared 1 base from V and 3 bases from J, leaving 6 bases between. The CDR3 region is CASSLGGANEKLFF. The DNA of the CDR3 is TGTGCCAGCAGCTTAGGGGGTGCTAATGAAAAACTGTTTTTT.

This clonotype was recorded only once. The V call is TRBV7-9, the J call TRBJ2-1; 8 bases align to TRBD2. Trimming at V came to 5 bases and at J to 8 bases, leaving 14 bases not matched to a gene. Germline V gives CDR1 SEHNR, CDR2 FQNEAQ (reference sequence). CDR3 length equals 16 residues. The CDR3 sequence: CASSPGGTRWRDEQFF. The CDR3 DNA sequence: TGTGCCAGCAGCCCCGGAGGGACTAGATGGCGCGATGAGCAGTTCTTC.

About this clonotype: A read error may explain this, as a much larger clone is one base away. The chain is built from TRBV11-2 and TRBJ2-7, with TRBD1 identical over 10 bases. J gave up 12 bases and V 3 bases, and 17 bases lay outside the gene matches. This CDR3 has 16 residues. Germline V lookup: CDR1 SGHAT, CDR2 FQNNGV. The CDR3 DNA is TGTGCCAGCAGCTTCCTCCGGACAGGGGGGAAAGAGACCCGGTACTTC. Translating gives CASSFLRTGGKETRYF.

The chain joins TRBV7-3 to TRBJ2-3; 15 nucleotides match TRBD2. Trimming cost V 1 base and J 6 bases; bases outside gene matches: 2. Germline CDR1 SGHTA, CDR2 FQGTGA. The CDR3 contains 16 residues. This chain's CDR3 is CASSLIGTSGGDTQYF. CDR3 DNA sequence: TGTGCCAGCAGCTTAATAGGGACTAGCGGGGGGGATACGCAGTATTTT.

This clonotype was found a few times. A much larger clone sits a single nucleotide away, making a read error possible. The V and J genes are TRBV7-9 and TRBJ2-5; a possible D gene is TRBD1 (5 bases). The germline V gene encodes CDR1 SEHNR and CDR2 FQNEAQ (reference sequence). The CDR3 consists of 16 residues. The ends were cut back, 7 bases at V and 11 bases at J, with 29 bases in the middle. The CDR3 DNA sequence: TGTGCCAGCATCCTGCTACTGGGCAGGGCGAAACATGAGCAGTACTTC. It specifies CASILLLGRAKHEQYF. The whole variable domain, remainder taken from reference TRBV7-9 and TRBJ2-5, is DTGVSQNPRHKITKRGQNVTFRCDPISEHNRLYWYRQTLGQGPEFLTYFQNEAQLEKSRLLSDRFSAERPKGSFSTLEIQRTEQGDSAMYLCASILLLGRAKHEQYFGPGTRLLVL.

The CDR3 DNA sequence: TGTGCCAGCAGTTACGGGACAGGGGGGACCTACGAGCAGTACTTC. Translation: CASSYGTGGTYEQYF. This chain joins TRBV6-5 and TRBJ2-7; TRBD1 agrees at 11 bases. The CDR3 totals 15 residues. Trimming at V came to 2 bases and at J to 2 bases, leaving 2 bases not matched to a gene. CDR1 and CDR2 (germline): MNHEY, SVGAGI.

The sample holds a few counts of this clonotype. The chain uses TRBV11-2 and TRBJ2-1, with TRBD2 as a possible D gene (5 bases). The CDR3 extends over 12 amino acids. Trimming shortened V by 3 bases and J by 11 bases, and 11 bases separated the two germline ends. Germline lookup yields CDR1 SGHAT and CDR2 FQNNGV. The CDR3 loop is CASSFRAGQQFF. In nucleotides, the CDR3 is TGTGCCAGCAGCTTTAGGGCGGGCCAGCAGTTCTTC.

The chain recombines TRBV7-9 with TRBJ2-1, with D perhaps assigned TRBD1 or TRBD2 (5 bases each). The length of the CDR3 is 16 residues. Germline V gene sequence: CDR1 SEHNR, CDR2 FQNEAQ (reference sequence). Trimming took 3 bases from V and 3 from J, leaving 15 bases between them. DNA for the CDR3: TGTGCCAGCAGCTTTGGGACGGACACCGGCTACAATGAGCAGTTCTTC. It codes for CASSFGTDTGYNEQFF.

This chain links TRBV5-1 with TRBJ2-7; 8 bases fit TRBD1. This CDR3 spans 14 amino acids. Germline assignment: CDR1 SGHRS and CDR2 YFSETQ. The V and J ends lost 4 bases and 6 bases, in that order; junction bases with no gene match: 9. The CDR3 loop is CASSTGQVIGEQYF. Here the CDR3 DNA reads TGCGCCAGCAGCACGGGACAGGTCATAGGCGAGCAGTACTTC.

V gene TRBV4-3 combines with J gene TRBJ1-4; a possible D gene is TRBD1 (5 bases). Looked up from germline, CDR1 is LGHNA and CDR2 is YSLEER. Trimming took 4 bases from V and 5 from J, leaving 11 bases between them. The CDR3 has 14 amino acids. CDR3 region: CASSLTAGNEKLFF. In nucleotides, the CDR3 is TGCGCCAGCAGCCTGACAGCAGGCAATGAAAAACTGTTTTTT.

This clonotype appeared a few times. This rearrangement joins TRBV12-3 or TRBV12-4 to TRBJ1-5, with 8 bases fitting TRBD1. CDR3 length equals 15 residues. Germline trimming cut 6 bases from V and 4 bases from J; bases unmatched to any gene: 8. The CDR3 DNA sequence: TGTGCCAGCAGCCTACTCAGGGGGCCTAATCAGCCCCAGCATTTT. Protein product: CASSLLRGPNQPQHF.